This T cell receptor beta chain is drawn from a study of blood T cell repertoires in COVID-19 (dated by TCRdb to the early 2020s). Some background on the complete study: Samples from collaborators originated in the United States, Italy and Spain and spanned both the acute and convalescent phases of COVID-19. The prospective study material was composed of cDNA or gDNA derived from T cells, B-cell-depleted T cells, or PBMCs. Deeply sampled blood TCRbeta repertoires from subjects exposed to, actively infected with, or recovered from COVID-19 were included in the dataset. A freely available public database, intended as a resource for researchers studying the immune response to SARS-CoV-2, is where the repertoires were released. The samples were drawn from two sources: the first 160 participants of the ongoing ImmuneRACE study, and fewer than 1,500 subjects contributed by 6 global collaborators. The sample metadata nearly always contained a de-identified subject ID, COVID-19 status, age in years and sex. Where HLA class I and class II types were available, the types were taken from metadata supplied by the sample provider, not from assay-based typing. General study outcomes and caveats: The quantity of clinical and demographic metadata differed by source and by participant and was supplied without curation.

Whole blood was collected in K2EDTA tubes by collaborating institutions according to the institutions' own protocols. For TCRbeta analysis, collaborators shipped samples in one of three forms: frozen whole blood, isolated PBMCs, or DNA extracted from either of those sample types. The CDR3 contains 14 residues, cysteine and phenylalanine counted. Only the CDR3 part of the read is kept: 42 bases, read in frame from the first base. The V end gives up 4 bases and the J end 1 base, leaving 4 bases in the junction not matched to a gene. CDR1 and CDR2, per the germline V gene (reference sequence), are SGHNT and YYREEE. This clone was detected only once. Its antigen remains unidentified. Qualities for individual bases were not recorded, and no much larger clone is one base off. TCRbeta CDR3 regions were amplified from genomic DNA by means of the immunoSEQ Assay, a bias-controlled multiplex PCR. The published analysis was carried out like this. Nucleated cell counts per sample were estimated from amplification of reference gene primers within the assay. To quantify the absolute abundance of each unique TCRbeta CDR3 rearrangement, sequence reads were collapsed and filtered. Productive Simpson clonality was computed per sample as the square root of Simpson's diversity index over productive rearrangements. Entries here come from immuneACCESS through TCRdb and include only in-frame sequences with V and J called. Some clones fail to appear in such tables; in the studies checked, an unresolved V gene covers under half of the shortfall, and the cause of the remainder is unknown. That table gives V, J and clone size, and the DNA gave D and trimming. This sample holds more than 65,000 clones; over 65% were observed only once. The ten largest clones capture 35% to 45% of the sample.

Recombination joined TRBV5-4 with TRBJ1-1; the junction holds 7 bases that match TRBD1. What was sequenced was peripheral blood. The origin of this receptor is a woman aged 70-85 years with acute or convalescent COVID-19. The CDR3 loop reads CASSTGTANTEAFF. In nucleotides, the sequence is TGTGCCAGCAGCACCGGGACAGCGAACACTGAAGCTTTCTTT.